Listed here are 20 T cell receptor beta chains from one sample, sequenced in a study of early T cells in non-severe SARS-CoV-2 infection. TCRdb re-analysed the 5' RACE reads in MiXCR, keeping a single row per CDR3 protein. The table shows tens of thousands of distinct CDR3 sequences, with 5.8% occurring only once. The sequenced sample was whole blood. The receptors come from an adult who was a healthcare worker with PCR-confirmed SARS-CoV-2 infection or an uninfected control (not recorded which).

This clonotype came up a few times. The chain employs TRBV12-3 or TRBV12-4 and TRBJ1-1; D possibly corresponds to TRBD1 (5 bases). This CDR3 is 13 amino acids long. Between the trimmed V and J ends, which lost 1 base and 8 bases, there was a span of 11 bases. CDR3 coding DNA: TGTGCCAGCAGTTTAGGCAGGGTCTCCGAAGCTTTCTTT. It codes for CASSLGRVSEAFF.

This clonotype appeared many times. This sequence joins TRBV5-5 and TRBJ2-5; a weak D match, TRBD1 (7 bases). The CDR3 loop spans 17 amino acids. CDR1 is SGHKS and CDR2 is YYEKEE in the germline V gene (reference sequence). Trimming shortened V by 2 bases and J by 3 bases, and 20 bases separated the two germline ends. The DNA of the CDR3 is TGTGCCAGCAGCTTCTGGTACGGCGGCAGGGGGGAAGAGACCCAGTACTTC. Translation gives CASSFWYGGRGEETQYF.

This clonotype has only a few counts. This chain joins TRBV5-1 and TRBJ2-5, with D tentatively TRBD1 (5 bases). The CDR3 is 14 amino acids. CDR1 is SGHRS and CDR2 is YFSETQ in the germline V gene. With 2 bases removed from V and 1 base from J, the gap between germline ends came to 9 bases. The CDR3 region has the DNA TGCGCCAGCAGCTTTGGCAGGGTCCAAGAGACCCAGTACTTC. Protein product: CASSFGRVQETQYF.

This chain uses TRBV20-1 with TRBJ2-1; 8 bases align to TRBD2. After removal of 3 bases from V and 4 bases from J, the junction contained 5 bases not matched to a gene. The CDR3 is 14 amino acids. Germline CDR1 is DFQATT and CDR2 is SNEGSKA (reference sequence). The CDR3 sequence is CSASGLAGYNEQFF. The CDR3 bases are TGCAGTGCTAGCGGTCTAGCGGGTTACAATGAGCAGTTCTTC.

Many counts were recorded for this clonotype. CDR3 amino acids: CASTQGGTEAFF. The CDR3 DNA reads TGTGCCAGCACCCAGGGTGGTACTGAAGCTTTCTTT. The chain employs TRBV6-6 and TRBJ1-1, with D maybe TRBD1 (5 bases). Trimming took 7 bases from V and 5 from J, leaving 11 bases between them. Looked up from germline, CDR1 is MNHNY and CDR2 is SVGAGI (reference sequence). This CDR3 comprises 12 residues.

This clonotype has more than one count but fewer than ten. The chain employs TRBV7-8 and TRBJ2-7; D call uncertain. V was clipped by 2 bases and J by 2 bases, with 1 base between them. CDR3 length: 11 residues. The germline CDR1 and CDR2 sequences are SGHVS and FQNEAQ. The CDR3 DNA sequence: TGTGCCAGCAGCTTAACCTACGAGCAGTACTTC. It codes for CASSLTYEQYF.

The genes are TRBV12-3 or TRBV12-4 and TRBJ2-7; the D call may be TRBD1 or TRBD2 (7 bases each). V shed 7 bases and J shed 0 bases, with 13 bases lying between them. This CDR3 has 14 amino acids. The CDR3 loop reads CASNPGGVSYEQYF. DNA of the CDR3: TGTGCCAGCAATCCAGGGGGGGTCTCCTACGAGCAGTACTTC.

Only a few counts were recorded for this clonotype. The rearrangement uses TRBV20-1 and TRBJ2-3; maybe TRBD1 (7 bases). Trimming pared 6 bases from V and 2 bases from J, leaving 15 bases between. The CDR3 totals 14 residues. Looked up from germline, CDR1 is DFQATT and CDR2 is SNEGSKA (reference sequence). Written as DNA, the CDR3 is TGCAGTGCCCTACCAGGGGGGTACACAGATACGCAGTATTTT. It codes for CSALPGGYTDTQYF.

This clonotype was recorded at least ten times. CDR3 DNA: TGTGCCAGCGACCAGGGGGGCGATGAGCAGTTCTTC. It translates to CASDQGGDEQFF. J is TRBJ2-1 and V is TRBV25-1, with D perhaps TRBD1 (7 bases). The CDR3 has 12 residues. Germline V gene sequence: CDR1 MGHDK, CDR2 SYGVNS. V lost 8 bases and J 8 bases, leaving 13 bases between the germline ends.

At least ten counts were recorded for this clonotype. J is TRBJ2-7 and V is TRBV10-3; 9 bases map to TRBD1. CDR3 length: 14 residues. CDR1 is ENHRY and CDR2 is SYGVKD in the germline V gene. V trimming: 7 bases; J trimming: 2 bases; junction bases outside the gene matches: 6. CDR3 amino acids: CAITTGQGTYEQYF. CDR3 coding DNA: TGTGCCATCACCACGGGACAGGGAACCTACGAGCAGTACTTC.

The chain recombines TRBV28 with TRBJ2-7, with a possible D match to TRBD1 (5 bases). This CDR3 spans 14 amino acids. Between the trimmed V and J ends, which lost 2 bases and 0 bases, there was a span of 8 bases. Germline CDR1 is MDHEN and CDR2 is SYDVKM. The CDR3 sequence is CASSLTGHSYEQYF. CDR3 bases: TGTGCCAGCAGTTTAACAGGCCACTCCTACGAGCAGTACTTC.

This clonotype was counted at least ten times. This rearrangement joins TRBV7-9 to TRBJ1-4; D is ambiguous. The CDR3 is made up of 13 amino acids. Trimming pared 3 bases from V and 5 bases from J, leaving 7 bases between. Germline CDR1 and CDR2: SEHNR and FQNEAQ (reference sequence). CDR3 region: CASSFRQNEKLFF. The CDR3 DNA reads as TGTGCCAGCAGCTTCCGTCAGAATGAAAAACTGTTTTTT.

This clonotype was counted only a few times. This sequence joins TRBV30 and TRBJ1-4; D unresolved. V shed 4 bases and J shed 8 bases, with 14 bases lying between them. The germline CDR1 and CDR2 sequences are GTSNPN and SVGIG (reference sequence). This CDR3 comprises 13 residues. The CDR3: CAWTIGDGEKLFF. The CDR3 DNA is TGTGCCTGGACCATCGGGGATGGAGAAAAACTGTTTTTT.

This clonotype showed up many times. The rearrangement links TRBV6-1 to TRBJ2-1; TRBD2 aligns across 9 bases. Germline trimming cut 7 bases from V and 10 bases from J; bases unmatched to any gene: 17. CDR3 size: 16 residues. The germline CDR1 and CDR2 sequences are MNHNS and SASEGT. The CDR3 DNA reads as TGTGCCAGCACCCATTACTGGGTAGCGGGAGCGGAAGAGCAGTTCTTC. This codes for CASTHYWVAGAEEQFF.

This clonotype was seen only a few times. V usage is TRBV16 and J usage is TRBJ1-4, with D possibly being TRBD1 (5 bases). This CDR3 has 16 amino acids. Germline lookup yields CDR1 KGHSY and CDR2 FQNENV. The germline V and J ends were trimmed by 4 bases and 0 bases, with 12 bases remaining between them. The CDR3 sequence is CASSLQDSSTNEKLFF. CDR3 bases: TGTGCCAGCAGCCTACAAGACAGTTCAACTAATGAAAAACTGTTTTTT. Full variable domain (rest looked up from reference TRBV16 and TRBJ1-4): GEEVAQTPKHLVRGEGQKAKLYCAPIKGHSYVFWYQQVLKNEFKFLISFQNENVFDETGMPKERFSAKCLPNSPCSLEIQATKLEDSAVYFCASSLQDSSTNEKLFFGSGTQLSVL.

This chain uses TRBV20-1 with TRBJ2-7; TRBD1 matches at 7 bases. The CDR3 is 12 residues long. Trimming cost V 5 bases and J 6 bases; bases outside gene matches: 7. Germline CDR1 reads DFQATT; CDR2 reads SNEGSKA (reference sequence). CDR3: CSAEQGFGEQYF. CDR3 nucleotides: TGCAGTGCTGAACAGGGGTTCGGCGAGCAGTACTTC.

Only a few counts were recorded for this clonotype. The chain recombines TRBV28 with TRBJ2-1; 9 nucleotides align to TRBD1. The germline V gene encodes CDR1 MDHEN and CDR2 SYDVKM. The CDR3 is 15 amino acids. The junction had 6 bases not matched to a gene; V was cut back by 5 bases and J by 4 bases. This chain's CDR3 is CASSRAGQGYNEQFF. CDR3 DNA: TGTGCCAGCAGTCGGGCGGGACAGGGATACAATGAGCAGTTCTTC.

This clonotype was found a few times. The chain is built from TRBV9 and TRBJ1-5; 8 bases map to TRBD1. CDR1 and CDR2 (germline): SGDLS, YYNGEE. J gave up 5 bases and V 10 bases, and 20 bases lay outside the gene matches. This CDR3 comprises 17 residues. CDR3 nucleotide sequence: TGTGCCCTCGATCCATTGACGGACAGGGTGGAGTATCAGCCCCAGCATTTT. This encodes CALDPLTDRVEYQPQHF.

This clonotype occurred many times. This chain uses TRBV10-3 with TRBJ2-3; the match to TRBD2 covers 14 bases. The CDR3 is 18 residues long. Germline V gene sequence: CDR1 ENHRY, CDR2 SYGVKD. Germline trimming cut 6 bases from V and 2 bases from J; bases unmatched to any gene: 10. CDR3 amino acids: CAIRPGLAGAGDTDTQYF. As DNA, the CDR3 is TGTGCCATCAGACCGGGACTAGCGGGAGCGGGGGACACAGATACGCAGTATTTT.

In its sample, this clonotype was seen a few times. The J gene is TRBJ2-1, the V gene TRBV3-1, with 8 positions matching TRBD2. CDR1 LGHDT and CDR2 YNNKEL come from the germline V gene (reference sequence). CDR3 length: 18 amino acids. V trimming: 4 bases; J trimming: 10 bases; junction bases outside the gene matches: 21. CDR3 DNA: TGTGCCAGCAGCCGGACTCTGGGGCAAGCGGGAGCTGGAGGCGAGCAGTTCTTC. Translating gives CASSRTLGQAGAGGEQFF.